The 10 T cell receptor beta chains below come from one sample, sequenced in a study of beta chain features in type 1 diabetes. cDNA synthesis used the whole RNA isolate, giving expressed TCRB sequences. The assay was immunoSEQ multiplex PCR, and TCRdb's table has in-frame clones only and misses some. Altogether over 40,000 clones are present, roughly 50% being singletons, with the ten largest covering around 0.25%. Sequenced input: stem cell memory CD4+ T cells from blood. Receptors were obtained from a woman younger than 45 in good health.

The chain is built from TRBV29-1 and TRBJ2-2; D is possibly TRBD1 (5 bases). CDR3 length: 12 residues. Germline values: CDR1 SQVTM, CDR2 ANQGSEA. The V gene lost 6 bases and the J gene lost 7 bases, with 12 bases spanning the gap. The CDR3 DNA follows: TGCAGCGTGACGACAGACGTCGGGGAGCTGTTTTTT. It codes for CSVTTDVGELFF.

The CDR3, as DNA: TGTGCCAGCGGGGGACTGGCGAGTGAAGAAGAGACCCAGTACTTC. It encodes CASGGLASEEETQYF. The V call is TRBV2, the J call TRBJ2-5, with D possibly TRBD2 on 6 matching bases. Trimming took off 8 bases at V and 3 bases at J, with 19 bases between the two ends. CDR1 is SNHLY and CDR2 is FYNNEI in the germline V gene. The CDR3 is made up of 15 amino acids.

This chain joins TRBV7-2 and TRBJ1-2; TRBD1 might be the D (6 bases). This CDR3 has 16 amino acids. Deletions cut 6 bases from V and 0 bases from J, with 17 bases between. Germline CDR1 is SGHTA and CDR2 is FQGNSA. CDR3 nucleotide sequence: TGTGCCAGCAGTCGATGGACAGCTTCCTCTAACTATGGCTACACCTTC. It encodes CASSRWTASSNYGYTF.

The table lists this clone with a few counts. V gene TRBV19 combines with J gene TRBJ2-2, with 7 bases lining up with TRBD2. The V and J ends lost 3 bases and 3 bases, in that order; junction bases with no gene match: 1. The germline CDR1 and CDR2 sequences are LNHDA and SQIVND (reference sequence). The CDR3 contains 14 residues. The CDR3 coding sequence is TGTGCCAGTAGTATTGGGAGGGACACCGGGGAGCTGTTTTTT. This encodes CASSIGRDTGELFF.

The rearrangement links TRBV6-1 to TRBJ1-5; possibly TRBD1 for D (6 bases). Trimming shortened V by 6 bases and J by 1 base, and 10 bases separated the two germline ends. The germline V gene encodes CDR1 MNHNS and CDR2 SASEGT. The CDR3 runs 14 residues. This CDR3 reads CASSLGQSNQPQHF. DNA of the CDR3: TGTGCCAGCAGCCTTGGACAGAGCAATCAGCCCCAGCATTTT.

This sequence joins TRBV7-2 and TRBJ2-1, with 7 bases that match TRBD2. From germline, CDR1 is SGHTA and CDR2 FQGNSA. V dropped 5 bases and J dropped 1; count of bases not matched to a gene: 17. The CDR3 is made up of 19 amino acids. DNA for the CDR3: TGTGCCAGCAGCACGCAGTCGGGGGGACTCCTGCGTTCCTACAATGAGCAGTTCTTC. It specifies CASSTQSGGLLRSYNEQFF.

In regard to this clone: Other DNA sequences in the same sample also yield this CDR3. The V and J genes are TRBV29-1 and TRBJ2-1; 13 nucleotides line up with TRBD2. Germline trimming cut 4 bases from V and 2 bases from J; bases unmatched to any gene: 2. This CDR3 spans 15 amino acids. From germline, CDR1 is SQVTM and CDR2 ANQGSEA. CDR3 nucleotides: TGCAGCGTTGTTACTAGCGGGAGGGCCTACAATGAGCAGTTCTTC. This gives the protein CSVVTSGRAYNEQFF.

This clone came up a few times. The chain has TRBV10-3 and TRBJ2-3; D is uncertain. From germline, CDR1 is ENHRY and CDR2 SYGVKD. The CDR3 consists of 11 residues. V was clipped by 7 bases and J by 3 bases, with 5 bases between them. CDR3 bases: TGTGCCATCACCTCTACAGATACGCAGTATTTT. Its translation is CAITSTDTQYF.

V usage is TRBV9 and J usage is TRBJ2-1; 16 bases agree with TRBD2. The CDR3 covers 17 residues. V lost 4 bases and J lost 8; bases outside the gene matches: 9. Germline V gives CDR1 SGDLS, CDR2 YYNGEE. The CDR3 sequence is CASSPSGGTSGRDEQFF. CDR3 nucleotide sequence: TGTGCCAGCAGCCCATCGGGCGGGACTAGCGGGAGGGATGAGCAGTTCTTC.

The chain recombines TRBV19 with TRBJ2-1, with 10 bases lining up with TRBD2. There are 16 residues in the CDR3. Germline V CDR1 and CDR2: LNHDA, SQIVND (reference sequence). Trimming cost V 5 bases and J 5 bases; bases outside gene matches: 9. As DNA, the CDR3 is TGTGCCAGTAGTGTTCTAGCGGGAGTAGGGGACAATGAGCAGTTCTTC. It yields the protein CASSVLAGVGDNEQFF.